The rows below give T cell receptor beta chains drawn from one sample of a study of cytomegalovirus exposure and HLA in healthy donors. TCRdb's table, derived via immunoSEQ multiplex PCR, lists solely in-frame clones and lacks some. The table lists under 250,000 clones, roughly 78% of them singletons. The sequenced material came from PBMCs. The receptors shown here come from a boy aged 10-17 years in good health and CMV-seronegative. Each CDR3 is given with its conserved first and last residue. D genes are given only for firm matches.

TRBV6-1 TRBD1 CASSEAPDRGKAFF
TRBV5-6 TRBD1 CASSLVGQGSGNTIYF
TRBV6-1 NA CASSEVSGASGNEQFF
TRBV27 NA CASSRSTRSGLRNYEQYF
TRBV19 TRBD1 CASSSLETGNYGYTF
TRBV4-2 NA CASSQVQGGEYEQYF
TRBV30 TRBD1 CAWEKGAREKLFF
TRBV20-1 NA CSAREATEAFF
TRBV7-3 NA CASATVGVNQPQHF
TRBV5-1 NA CASSWQGINEQYF
TRBV7-3 TRBD1 CASSPDRGYGYTF
TRBV29-1 TRBD1 CSVEDRVGKNIQYF
TRBV30 NA CACPRAGVLTEAFF
TRBV7-9 NA CASSLPDRREQYF
TRBV28 TRBD2 CASSGVAGTYEQYF
TRBV5-1 NA CASSWPPGVIGTEAFF
TRBV5-4 TRBD2 CASSPGTSGRGITEQYF
TRBV13 NA CASSFKGLEAFF
TRBV5-4 TRBD1 CASSPGQGASYEQYF
TRBV7-6 TRBD2 CASSSGLAGGPAKNIQYF
TRBV15 NA CATSRALSRGPNTEAFF
TRBV5-6 NA CASSWGLDEQYF
TRBV2 NA CASYRVNYGYTF
TRBV6-6 NA CASSYGYGNEQFF
TRBV5-6 TRBD1 CASSRQGLYNSPLHF
TRBV11-2 TRBD1 CASSFDRVFPEAFF
TRBV5-6 TRBD2 CASSLPDLSGRTDTQYF